This record concerns one TCR beta chain sequence. Seattle patients were enrolled during active infection and followed longitudinally. This CDR3 comprises 16 residues. Trimming removed 3 bases at V and 1 base at J, with 15 bases between. In germline, CDR1 is MGHRA, CDR2 YSYEKL. This entry belongs to a study of blood T cell repertoires in COVID-19. About the study: Whether acute or convalescent, the COVID-19 samples came from the United States, Italy and Spain. From T cells, B-cell-depleted T cells, or PBMCs came the material, which was cDNA or gDNA.

As originally analysed: Amplification of reference gene primers was used by the study to estimate nucleated cell counts. Using immunoSEQ multiplex PCR, the repertoire was profiled, and TCRdb retains in-frame clones only, with some absent. The DNA was the basis for D and trimming; V, J and clone size are from that table. The top ten hold 1.4% to 1.5% of the sample, which has about 300,000 clones, approximately 88% seen once. The specimen was peripheral blood. The genes are TRBV4-1 and TRBJ1-1; the D gene is possibly TRBD1 (5 bases). The receptor comes from a human donor with COVID-19, enrolled during active disease. The donor label of this sample is uncertain. The CDR3 nucleotides are TGCGCCAGCAGCCAGCGTACGACAGCGTCGAACACTGAAGCTTTCTTT. This encodes CASSQRTTASNTEAFF.